The clone carrying this T cell receptor beta chain has only one observation. The sample belongs to a study of blood T cell repertoires in COVID-19. Study as a whole: Both acute and convalescent COVID-19 samples were obtained from the United States, Italy and Spain. Sources were T cells, B-cell-depleted T cells, or PBMCs; the material itself was cDNA or gDNA.

V dropped 1 base and J dropped 2; count of bases not matched to a gene: 13. The CDR3 totals 18 residues. Looked up from germline, CDR1 is MNHEY and CDR2 is SMNVEV (reference sequence). Source study methods: Reference gene primer amplification gave nucleated cell count estimates. Using immunoSEQ multiplex PCR, the repertoire was profiled, and TCRdb retains in-frame clones only, with some absent. V and J calls and clone size are given by that table; D and trimming were obtained from the DNA. The sample lists 200,000 to 250,000 clones, roughly 81% seen once, with 6% to 8.5% in the top ten. This rearrangement joins TRBV27 to TRBJ2-5, with 7 bases aligning to TRBD2. The receptor comes from a woman aged 45 to 65 with active or convalescent COVID-19. What was sequenced was peripheral blood. CDR3 DNA sequence: TGTGCCAGCAGTTTATACCCCAACCGGGCGGGAGCTCAAGAGACCCAGTACTTC. Its protein is CASSLYPNRAGAQETQYF.